The next 5 T cell receptor beta chains were all read from a single sample in a study of B cell selection in AIRE deficiency. The sorted conventional CD4 T cells were gated as CD4+CD127+. Sequencing was performed with immunoSEQ multiplex PCR; in TCRdb, only in-frame clones are kept and a portion is missing. The sample contains roughly 24,000 clones, roughly 96% of which appear only once. Sequencing input: CD4+CD127+ conventional T cells sorted from PBMCs. These receptors all stem from a human donor in good health.

The chain links TRBV29-1 to TRBJ2-5, with 10 bases that match TRBD1. The germline V gene encodes CDR1 SQVTM and CDR2 ANQGSEA. V lost 7 bases, J lost 3 bases, and 8 bases stayed unmatched. The CDR3 has 14 amino acids. CDR3 amino acids: CSGLRTGGKETQYF. CDR3 coding DNA: TGCAGCGGCCTTCGGACAGGGGGAAAAGAGACCCAGTACTTC. Full variable domain (outside the CDR3, taken from reference TRBV29-1 and TRBJ2-5): SAVISQKPSRDICQRGTSLTIQCQVDSQVTMMFWYRQQPGQSLTLIATANQGSEATYESGFVIDKFPISRPNLTFSTLTVSNMSPEDSSIYLCSGLRTGGKETQYFGPGTRLLVL.

The chain employs TRBV6-1 and TRBJ2-7; D might be TRBD1 or TRBD2, each matching 5 bases. This CDR3 is built from 15 residues. V dropped 2 bases and J dropped 8 bases, with 19 bases sitting between them. Germline-derived CDR1 and CDR2 are MNHNS and SASEGT. The CDR3 DNA reads as TGTGCCAGCAGTGAAAGCAAGGGGACCCCAGGCAAGCAGTACTTC. Residues: CASSESKGTPGKQYF.

This clone is a singleton in its sample. The chain has TRBV28 and TRBJ2-2, with 11 bases matching TRBD1. This CDR3 comprises 17 residues. After removal of 4 bases from V and 4 bases from J, the junction contained 8 bases not matched to a gene. CDR1 is MDHEN, CDR2 SYDVKM, per germline. The CDR3 DNA sequence: TGTGCCAGCAGTTCACAAGGACAGGGGGCCGTCACCGGGGAGCTGTTTTTT. Encoded protein: CASSSQGQGAVTGELFF. The full variable domain, rest sourced from reference TRBV28 and TRBJ2-2, is DVKVTQSSRYLVKRTGEKVFLECVQDMDHENMFWYRQDPGLGLRLIYFSYDVKMKEKGDIPEGYSVSREKKERFSLILESASTNQTSMYLCASSSQGQGAVTGELFFGEGSRLTVL.

V is TRBV5-6 and J is TRBJ1-5; TRBD1 matches 8 bases. The length of the CDR3 is 15 residues. Looked up from germline, CDR1 is SGHDT and CDR2 is YYEEEE. Trimming took 1 base from V and 7 from J; bases not matched to a gene: 7. The CDR3, as DNA: TGTGCCAGCAGCTTGCGCAGGGGGCGCGGGCAGCCCCAGCATTTT. Protein sequence: CASSLRRGRGQPQHF.

The chain has TRBV2 and TRBJ2-7; D may be TRBD2 (5 bases). Germline V gene lookup returns CDR1 SNHLY and CDR2 FYNNEI. V was clipped by 2 bases and J by 6 bases, with 11 bases between them. The CDR3 has 13 residues. The CDR3 protein is CASSERERREQYF. DNA for the CDR3: TGTGCCAGCAGTGAAAGGGAGCGCCGCGAGCAGTACTTC.